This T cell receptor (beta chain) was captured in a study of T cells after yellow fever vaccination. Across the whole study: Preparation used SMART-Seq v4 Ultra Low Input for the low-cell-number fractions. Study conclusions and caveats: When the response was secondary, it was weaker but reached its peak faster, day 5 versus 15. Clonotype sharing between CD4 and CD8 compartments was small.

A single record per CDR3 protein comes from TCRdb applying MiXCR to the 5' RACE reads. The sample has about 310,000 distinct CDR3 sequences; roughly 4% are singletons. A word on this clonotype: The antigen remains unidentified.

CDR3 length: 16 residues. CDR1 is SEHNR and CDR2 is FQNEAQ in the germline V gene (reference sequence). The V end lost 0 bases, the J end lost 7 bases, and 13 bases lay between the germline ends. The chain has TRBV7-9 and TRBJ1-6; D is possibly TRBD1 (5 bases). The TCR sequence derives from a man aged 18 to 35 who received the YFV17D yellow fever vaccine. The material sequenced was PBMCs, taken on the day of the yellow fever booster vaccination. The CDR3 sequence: CASSLAPRESNSPLHF. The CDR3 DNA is TGTGCCAGCAGCTTAGCCCCCAGGGAGAGCAATTCACCCCTCCACTTT.